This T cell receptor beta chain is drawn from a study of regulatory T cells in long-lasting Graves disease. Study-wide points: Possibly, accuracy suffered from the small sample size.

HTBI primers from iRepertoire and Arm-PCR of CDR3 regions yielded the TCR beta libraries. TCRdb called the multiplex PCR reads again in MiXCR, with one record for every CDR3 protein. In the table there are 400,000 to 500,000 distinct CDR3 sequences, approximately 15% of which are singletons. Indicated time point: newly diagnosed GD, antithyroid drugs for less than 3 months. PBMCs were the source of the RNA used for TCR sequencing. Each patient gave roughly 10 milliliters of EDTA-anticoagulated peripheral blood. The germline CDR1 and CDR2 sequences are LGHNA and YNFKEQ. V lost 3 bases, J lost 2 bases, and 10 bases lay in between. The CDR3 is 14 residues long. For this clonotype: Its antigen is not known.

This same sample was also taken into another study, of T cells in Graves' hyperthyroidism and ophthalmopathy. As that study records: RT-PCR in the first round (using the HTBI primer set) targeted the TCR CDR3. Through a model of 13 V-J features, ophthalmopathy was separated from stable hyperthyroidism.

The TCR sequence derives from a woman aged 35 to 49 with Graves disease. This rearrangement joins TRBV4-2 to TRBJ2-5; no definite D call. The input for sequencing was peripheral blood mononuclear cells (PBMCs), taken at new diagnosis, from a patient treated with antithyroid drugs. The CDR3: CASSQTPPQETQYF. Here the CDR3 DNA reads TGTGCCAGCAGCCAGACTCCTCCTCAAGAGACCCAGTACTTC.